A selection of T cell receptor beta chains follows, all from one sample in a study of T cell responses to AZD1222 COVID-19 vaccine. Profiled with immunoSEQ multiplex PCR; TCRdb holds only in-frame clones, not every one. Of about 77,000 clones listed, more than 85% are singletons. Source: peripheral blood, taken 28 days after the second AZD1222 dose. All receptors derive from an adult who received the AZD1222 COVID-19 vaccine. Both conserved end residues are part of each CDR3. Each record gives: D gene, CDR3 length, V gene, clone size, J gene, CDR3 protein, CDR3 DNA. D genes are given only for firm matches. Part of the rows lack a size; the others show once, few, many or a class for expanded clones.

TRBD1	14	TRBV19	-	TRBJ1-5	CASTPDRGDQPQHF	TGTGCCAGTACCCCGGACAGGGGAGACCAGCCCCAGCATTTT
TRBD2	14	TRBV7-9	-	TRBJ2-2	CAGQLAANTGELFF	TGTGCCGGGCAACTAGCGGCGAACACCGGGGAGCTGTTTTTT
-	15	TRBV11-3	-	TRBJ1-1	CASSRKYGGGSEAFF	TGTGCCAGCAGCCGCAAGTATGGGGGAGGTTCTGAAGCTTTCTTT
TRBD2	15	TRBV9	-	TRBJ2-1	CASSVGLAGYNEQFF	TGTGCCAGCAGCGTAGGGCTAGCGGGGTACAATGAGCAGTTCTTC
TRBD1	12	TRBV28	-	TRBJ1-1	CSSEDRVTEAFF	TGTTCCTCCGAGGACAGGGTTACTGAAGCTTTCTTT
-	14	TRBV28	-	TRBJ2-3	CASSLYGRTDTQYF	TGTGCCAGCAGTCTCTACGGGCGCACAGATACGCAGTATTTT
TRBD1	17	TRBV18	-	TRBJ1-1	CASSPPRTGAINTEAFF	TGTGCCAGCTCACCACCGAGGACAGGGGCGATAAACACTGAAGCTTTCTTT
-	15	TRBV5-4	-	TRBJ2-3	CASSLRTISTDTQYF	TGTGCCAGCAGCCTACGAACGATTAGCACAGATACGCAGTATTTT
-	13	TRBV27	-	TRBJ2-2	CASRGENTGELFF	TGTGCCAGCAGGGGCGAGAACACCGGGGAGCTGTTTTTT
-	14	TRBV28	-	TRBJ1-1	CASSLRQARTEAFF	TGTGCCAGCAGTTTAAGGCAGGCCCGCACTGAAGCTTTCTTT
-	14	TRBV28	-	TRBJ1-5	CASSFAGGNQPQHF	TGTGCCAGCAGTTTCGCAGGCGGCAATCAGCCCCAGCATTTT
-	13	TRBV28	-	TRBJ1-1	CASSSGTNTEAFF	TGTGCCAGCAGTTCAGGAACGAACACTGAAGCTTTCTTT
-	11	TRBV9	-	TRBJ2-1	CASSVGDLQFF	TGTGCCAGCAGCGTAGGGGACTTACAGTTCTTC
-	16	TRBV4-1	-	TRBJ2-4	CASSRTGTEGRDIQYF	TGCGCCAGCAGCCGAACCGGGACGGAAGGCAGGGACATTCAGTACTTC
-	14	TRBV15	few	TRBJ1-1	CATSRDKTDTEAFF	TGTGCCACCAGCAGAGATAAGACGGATACTGAAGCTTTCTTT
-	16	TRBV6-1	-	TRBJ1-1	CASSAHRERPSTEAFF	TGTGCCAGCAGTGCGCACAGGGAGCGGCCTAGCACTGAAGCTTTCTTT
TRBD1	16	TRBV27	-	TRBJ1-2	CASSLAPQGAVYGYTF	TGTGCCAGCAGTTTAGCCCCACAGGGGGCGGTGTATGGCTACACCTTC
TRBD1	16	TRBV4-3	-	TRBJ1-5	CASSQALGQGNQPQHF	TGCGCCAGCAGCCAAGCCCTGGGACAGGGGAATCAGCCCCAGCATTTT
-	14	TRBV29-1	once	TRBJ2-5	CSVAGTLNQETQYF	TGCAGCGTTGCGGGCACGCTTAATCAAGAGACCCAGTACTTC
TRBD2	16	TRBV4-2	-	TRBJ2-7	CASSQDLGGNPYEQYF	TGTGCCAGCAGCCAAGATCTGGGGGGGAACCCCTACGAGCAGTACTTC
-	16	TRBV18	-	TRBJ1-3	CASSPPPSQGIYTIYF	TGTGCCAGCTCACCACCGCCCTCCCAGGGGATATACACCATATATTTT
TRBD1	13	TRBV7-3	-	TRBJ1-1	CASTPRQGGEAFF	TGTGCCAGCACCCCACGACAGGGGGGTGAAGCTTTCTTT
-	17	TRBV3-1/TRBV3-2	-	TRBJ2-5	CASSQAKGLNYQETQYF	TGTGCCAGCAGCCAAGCGAAAGGACTAAACTACCAAGAGACCCAGTACTTC
-	14	TRBV6-2/TRBV6-3	-	TRBJ1-1	CASSLLGVNTEAFF	TGTGCCAGCAGCTTGCTAGGGGTGAACACTGAAGCTTTCTTT
-	14	TRBV30	-	TRBJ2-7	CAWSVLIGSYEQYF	TGTGCCTGGAGTGTTTTGATAGGGTCCTACGAGCAGTACTTC
TRBD1	16	TRBV19	-	TRBJ1-1	CASSSFAAGGGTEAFF	TGTGCCAGTAGTTCTTTTGCGGCAGGGGGCGGCACTGAAGCTTTCTTT